This T cell receptor beta chain was identified during a study of T cells expressing NK-cell markers. In the study overall: Among eight sequenced donors, seven carried HCMV seropositivity while one was seronegative. Overall study findings and caveats: Top CD8+ clonotypes included the dominant CD3+CD56+NKG2C+ clonotypes in 5 or 6 donors. For a handful of donors, these clonotypes were likewise the leading ones in the CD3+CD56-NKG2C+ fraction.

Germline assignment: CDR1 SGHVS and CDR2 FNYEAQ. This CDR3 region has 14 residues. What made the TCR beta cDNA was 5'RACE template switching with UMIs. TCRdb re-called the 5' RACE reads; one entry per CDR3 protein, DNA not given. Its listing shows roughly 390,000 distinct CDR3 sequences. Worth noting for this clonotype: The antigen is unknown.

The receptor comes from a woman between 50 and 59 years old in good health. The chain has TRBV7-6 and TRBJ2-6. The sequenced sample consisted of blood T cells: a sorted CD56 or NKG2C T cell subset, CD4+ or CD8+ T cells, or bulk PBMC T cells (not recorded which). The CDR3 protein is CASSSEAGANVLTF.